The source of this T cell receptor beta chain is a study of T cell repertoires in cytomegalovirus infection. Overall study context: CMV epitopes, recently identified HLA-C-restricted and well-studied HLA-B-restricted, were used. Regarding the study as a whole: Across the ex vivo response, the dominant clonotypes were HLA-C-restricted CMV-specific TCR beta clonotypes.

Of note for this clonotype: Its antigen is not known.

Germline CDR1 reads MGHRA; CDR2 reads YSYEKL. The CDR3 totals 14 residues. V lost 4 bases to trimming and J lost 1 base, with 10 bases between them. TCRdb reprocessed the reads via MiXCR and lists one record per CDR3 protein. The sample contains about 900,000 distinct CDR3 sequences, 31% of which appear only once. This receptor was identified in a human donor in good health (CMV status not recorded). Some clones in this sample may be carry-over from other donors' samples. This rearrangement joins TRBV4-1 to TRBJ1-1; maybe TRBD1 (6 bases). The material sequenced was cultured CD8+ T cells from PBMCs, taken from culture after CMV antigen stimulation. CDR3 sequence: CASSRGTPNTEAFF. DNA for the CDR3: TGCGCCAGCAGCCGTGGGACACCGAACACTGAAGCTTTCTTT.